This T cell receptor (beta chain) was sequenced during a study of blood T cells in healthy people across ages. Per-sample PBMC isolation yielded at least 7 million cells. Notes on this clonotype: The antigen is undetermined.

General observations from the study: Naive CD4+ cell counts and diversity both ran higher in long-lived than in aged donors. Unknown CMV status may confound age-related changes in expanded clones.

Germline CDR1 and CDR2: DFQATT and SNEGSKA (reference sequence). The CDR3 consists of 16 residues. The V gene lost 5 bases and the J gene lost 2 bases, with 19 bases spanning the gap. Together with a sample-barcoded 5' primer, a J-beta primer mix was included in a second PCR lasting 7 to 11 cycles. A minimum of 2.5 million CDR3-containing paired-end reads was obtained for each sample. MiXCR, applied by TCRdb to the 5' RACE reads, yields one record per CDR3 protein. The table records 1.5 million to 2 million distinct CDR3 sequences, roughly 27% of them present only once. The chain joins TRBV20-1 to TRBJ1-5, with a weak D call TRBD1 (5 bases). This receptor was obtained from a woman aged 30 to 39 in good health. The source material was blood. The CDR3 loop reads CSAGVPGRQGNQPQHF. The CDR3 DNA is TGCAGTGCTGGGGTCCCGGGACGCCAAGGCAATCAGCCCCAGCATTTT.